Here is one T cell receptor beta chain with its context. One Seattle source followed patients from active infection through their disease course. The data were taken from a study of blood T cell repertoires in COVID-19. Overall study context: Acute and convalescent COVID-19 specimens originated in the United States, Italy and Spain. In each case, the material was cDNA or gDNA derived from T cells, B-cell-depleted T cells, or PBMCs.

CDR3 length equals 17 residues. Trimming took 1 base from V and 0 from J, leaving 10 bases between them. Germline loops: CDR1 LGHDT, CDR2 YNNKEL (reference sequence). Original processing methods: Using reference gene primer amplification, nucleated cell counts were estimated. Sequenced by immunoSEQ multiplex PCR; TCRdb stores in-frame clones only, minus some. V and J calls and clone size come straight from that table; D and trimming were deduced from the DNA. The repertoire includes some 520,000 clones, 80% to 90% of them detected once, and roughly 0.84% sits in the top ten. Sample: peripheral blood. The TCR originated in a man in his late teens or twenties with COVID-19, enrolled during active disease. This chain connects TRBV3-1 (or the pseudogene TRBV3-2) to TRBJ2-6; D is perhaps TRBD2 (5 bases). CDR3 DNA sequence: TGTGCCAGCAGCCAAGGGGGAGCTGTCTCTGGGGCCAACGTCCTGACTTTC. It codes for CASSQGGAVSGANVLTF.